This TCR beta chain emerged from a study of radiotherapy plus CTLA-4 blockade in lung cancer. Points from the study as a whole: Tumor-origin TCR clones grew in blood after radiotherapy plus ipilimumab.

V was clipped by 9 bases and J by 4 bases; unmatched bases: 7. The germline gives CDR1 SGHRS, CDR2 YFSETQ. This CDR3 region has 13 residues. This clone was counted once. Its specificity is unknown. TCRdb keeps only in-frame clones here, not all; method: immunoSEQ multiplex PCR. The table lists roughly 90,000 clones, about four fifths of them singletons, with over 20% in the top ten. Those patients who had chemo-refractory metastatic non-small-cell lung cancer were given focal radiation along with CTLA-4 blockade through ipilimumab. The V gene is TRBV5-1, the J gene TRBJ2-3; 8 bases fit TRBD1. The source material was peripheral blood, sampled from a patient treated with radiotherapy plus ipilimumab. The receptor's source is a human donor with non-small cell lung cancer that progressed on radiotherapy plus ipilimumab. The chain's CDR3 is CATRQGFSDTQYF. CDR3 DNA: TGCGCCACGAGACAGGGGTTCTCAGATACGCAGTATTTT. Using reference TRBV5-1 and TRBJ2-3 for the parts outside the CDR3, the full variable domain is KAGVTQTPRYLIKTRGQQVTLSCSPISGHRSVSWYQQTPGQGLQFLFEYFSETQRNKGNFPGRFSGRQFSNSRSEMNVSTLELGDSALYLCATRQGFSDTQYFGPGTRLTVL.